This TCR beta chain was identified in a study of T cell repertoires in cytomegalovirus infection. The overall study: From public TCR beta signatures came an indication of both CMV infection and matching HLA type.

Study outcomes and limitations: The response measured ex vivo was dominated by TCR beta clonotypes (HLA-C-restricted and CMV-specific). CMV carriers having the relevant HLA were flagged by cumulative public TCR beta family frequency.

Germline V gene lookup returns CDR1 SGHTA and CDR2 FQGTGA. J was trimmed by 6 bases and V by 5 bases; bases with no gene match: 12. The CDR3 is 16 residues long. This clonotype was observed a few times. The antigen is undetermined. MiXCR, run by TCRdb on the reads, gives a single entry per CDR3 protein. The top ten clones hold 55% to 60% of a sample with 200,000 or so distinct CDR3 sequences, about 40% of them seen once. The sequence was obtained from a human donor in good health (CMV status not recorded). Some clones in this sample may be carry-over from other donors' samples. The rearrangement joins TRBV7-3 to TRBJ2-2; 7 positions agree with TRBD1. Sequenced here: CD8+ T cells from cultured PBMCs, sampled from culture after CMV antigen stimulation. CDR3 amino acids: CASSPSDRARAGELFF. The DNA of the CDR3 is TGTGCCAGCAGCCCCTCCGACAGGGCACGGGCCGGGGAGCTGTTTTTT.